The clone carrying this T cell receptor (beta chain) occurred many times. Antigen: not known. Template switching created a universal primer site, and the cDNA included unique molecular identifiers. One entry per CDR3 protein, called by TCRdb with MiXCR from the 5' RACE reads. The table shows roughly 690,000 distinct CDR3 sequences, with approximately 6% occurring only once. This record belongs to a study of identical twins. The study, taken as a whole, reports: Invariant MAIT and iNKT cells could partly confound zero-insertion analyses. For cord blood, abundant beta clonotypes had fewer insertions, unlike memory repertoires, which showed none. Beta out-of-frame twin sharing showed a weaker excess.

The CDR3 has 16 amino acids. Per the germline V gene, CDR1 is KGHDR and CDR2 is SFDVKD. V dropped 5 bases and J dropped 5 bases, with 20 bases sitting between them. The receptor comes from a man aged 18 to 29 in good health. V usage is TRBV24-1 and J usage is TRBJ2-5; TRBD2 is a possible D gene (5 bases). Sequencing was performed on naive T cells sorted from blood. The CDR3 DNA follows: TGTGCCACCAGTGGCCCTCGGCTAGCCGGGGTTGAGACCCAGTACTTC. The encoded protein is CATSGPRLAGVETQYF.